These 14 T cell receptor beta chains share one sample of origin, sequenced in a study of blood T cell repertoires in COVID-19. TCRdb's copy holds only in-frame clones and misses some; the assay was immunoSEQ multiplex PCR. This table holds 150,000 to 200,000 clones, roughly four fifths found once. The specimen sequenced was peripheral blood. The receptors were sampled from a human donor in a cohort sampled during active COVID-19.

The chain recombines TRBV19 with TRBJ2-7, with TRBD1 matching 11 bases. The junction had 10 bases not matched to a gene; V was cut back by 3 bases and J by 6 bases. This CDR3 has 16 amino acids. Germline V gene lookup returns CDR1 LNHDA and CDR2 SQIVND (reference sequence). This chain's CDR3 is CASSILRPGQGVEQYF. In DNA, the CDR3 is TGTGCCAGTAGTATTTTAAGGCCGGGACAGGGGGTCGAGCAGTACTTC.

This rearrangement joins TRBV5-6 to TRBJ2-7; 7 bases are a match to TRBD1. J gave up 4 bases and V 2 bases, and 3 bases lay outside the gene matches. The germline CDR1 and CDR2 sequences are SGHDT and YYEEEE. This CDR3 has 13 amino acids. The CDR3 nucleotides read TGTGCCAGCAGCTTCACAGGGGTATACGAGCAGTACTTC. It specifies CASSFTGVYEQYF.

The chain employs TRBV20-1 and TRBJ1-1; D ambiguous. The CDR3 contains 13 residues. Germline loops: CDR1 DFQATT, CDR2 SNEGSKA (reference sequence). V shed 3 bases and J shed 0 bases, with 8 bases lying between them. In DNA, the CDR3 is TGCAGTGCTAGTAGGCGGGTGAACACTGAAGCTTTCTTT. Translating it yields CSASRRVNTEAFF.

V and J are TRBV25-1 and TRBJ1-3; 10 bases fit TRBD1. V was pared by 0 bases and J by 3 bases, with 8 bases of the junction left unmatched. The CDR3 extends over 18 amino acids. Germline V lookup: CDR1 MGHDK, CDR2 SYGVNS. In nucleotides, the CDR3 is TGTGCCAGCAGTGAATACCCCTGGGACAGGGGTGATGGAAACACCATATATTTT. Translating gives CASSEYPWDRGDGNTIYF.

The CDR3 sequence: CASSQTGVGTEAFF. CDR3 sequence (DNA): TGTGCCAGCAGCCAGACAGGGGTTGGGACTGAAGCTTTCTTT. V gene TRBV11-3 combines with J gene TRBJ1-1; 8 bases match TRBD1. In germline, CDR1 is SGHNT, CDR2 YENEEA. CDR3 length equals 14 residues. The J segment lost 5 bases and the V segment lost 5 bases, leaving 7 bases of the junction unmatched.

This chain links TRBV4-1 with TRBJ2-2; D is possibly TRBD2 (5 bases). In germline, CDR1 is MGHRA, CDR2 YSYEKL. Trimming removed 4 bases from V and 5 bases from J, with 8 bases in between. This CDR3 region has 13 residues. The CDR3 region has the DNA TGCGCCAGCAGCCCCGCGGGTACCGGGGAGCTGTTTTTT. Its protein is CASSPAGTGELFF.

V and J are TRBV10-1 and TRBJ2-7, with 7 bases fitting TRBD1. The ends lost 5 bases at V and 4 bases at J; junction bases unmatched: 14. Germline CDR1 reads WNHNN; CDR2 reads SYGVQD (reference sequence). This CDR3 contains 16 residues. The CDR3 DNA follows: TGCGCCAGCAGTAAGGCCGGGACAGCAGCACCTTACGAGCAGTACTTC. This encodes CASSKAGTAAPYEQYF.

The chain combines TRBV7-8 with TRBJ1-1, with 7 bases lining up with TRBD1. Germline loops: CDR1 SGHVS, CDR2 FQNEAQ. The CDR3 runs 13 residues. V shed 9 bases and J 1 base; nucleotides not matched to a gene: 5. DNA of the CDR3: TGTGCCAGTACGGGACAGACGAACACTGAAGCTTTCTTT. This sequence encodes CASTGQTNTEAFF.

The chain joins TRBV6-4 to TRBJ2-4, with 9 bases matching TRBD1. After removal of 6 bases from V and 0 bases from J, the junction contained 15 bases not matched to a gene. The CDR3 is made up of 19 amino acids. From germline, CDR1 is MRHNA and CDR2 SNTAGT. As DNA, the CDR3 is TGTGCCAGCAGCCCCCGGGACAGGGAGTTCCCCTTAGCCAAAAACATTCAGTACTTC. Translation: CASSPRDREFPLAKNIQYF.

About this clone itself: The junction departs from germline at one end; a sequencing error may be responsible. The CDR3 region has the DNA TGTGCCATCAGTGAGGCGGCCATGGCCCTGAGATTT. This encodes CAISEAAMALRF. The genes are TRBV10-3 and TRBJ1-3, with no clear D. The germline V gene encodes CDR1 ENHRY and CDR2 SYGVKD. The CDR3 sequence is 12 residues long.

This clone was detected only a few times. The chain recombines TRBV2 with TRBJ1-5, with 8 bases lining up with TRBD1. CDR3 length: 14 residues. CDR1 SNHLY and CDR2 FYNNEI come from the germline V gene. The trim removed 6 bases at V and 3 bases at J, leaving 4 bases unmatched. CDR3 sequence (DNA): TGTGCCAGCAGGACAGGGGTGGACAATCAGCCCCAGCATTTT. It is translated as CASRTGVDNQPQHF.

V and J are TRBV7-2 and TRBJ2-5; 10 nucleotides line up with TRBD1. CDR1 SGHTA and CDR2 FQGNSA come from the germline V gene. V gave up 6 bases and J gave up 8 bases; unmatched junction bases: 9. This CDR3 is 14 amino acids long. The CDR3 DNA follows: TGTGCCAGCAGTCGGGCCGGGACAGGGGTTACCCAGTACTTC. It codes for CASSRAGTGVTQYF.

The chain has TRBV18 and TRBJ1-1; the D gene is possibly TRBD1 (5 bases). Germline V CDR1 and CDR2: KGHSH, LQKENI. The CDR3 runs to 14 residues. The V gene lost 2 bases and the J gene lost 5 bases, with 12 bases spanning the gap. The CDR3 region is CASSPVSGGTEAFF. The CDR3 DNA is TGTGCCAGCTCACCAGTCAGCGGGGGAACTGAAGCTTTCTTT.

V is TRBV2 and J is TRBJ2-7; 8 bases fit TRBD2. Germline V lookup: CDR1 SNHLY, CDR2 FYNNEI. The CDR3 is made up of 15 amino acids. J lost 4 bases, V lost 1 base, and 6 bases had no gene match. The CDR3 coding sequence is TGTGCCAGCAGTGAAGTGTCGGGGGGGCCTTACGAGCAGTACTTC. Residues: CASSEVSGGPYEQYF.